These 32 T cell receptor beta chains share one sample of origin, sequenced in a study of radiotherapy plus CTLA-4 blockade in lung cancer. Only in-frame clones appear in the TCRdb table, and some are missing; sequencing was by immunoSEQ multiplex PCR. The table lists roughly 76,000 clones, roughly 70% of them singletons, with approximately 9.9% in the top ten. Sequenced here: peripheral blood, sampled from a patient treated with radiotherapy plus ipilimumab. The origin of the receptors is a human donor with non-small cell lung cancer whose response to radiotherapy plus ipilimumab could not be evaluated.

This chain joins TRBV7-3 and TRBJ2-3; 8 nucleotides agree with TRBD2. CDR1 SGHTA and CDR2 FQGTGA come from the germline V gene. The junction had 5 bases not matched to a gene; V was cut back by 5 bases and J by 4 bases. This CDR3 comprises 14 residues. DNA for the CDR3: TGTGCCAGCAGCCTTGCACTAGCGGCAGATACGCAGTATTTT. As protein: CASSLALAADTQYF.

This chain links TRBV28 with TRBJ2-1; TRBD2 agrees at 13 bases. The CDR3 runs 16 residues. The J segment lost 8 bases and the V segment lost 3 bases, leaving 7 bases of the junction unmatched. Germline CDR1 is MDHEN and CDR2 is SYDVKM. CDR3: CASSFQTSGRVHEQFF. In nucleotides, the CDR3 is TGTGCCAGCAGTTTTCAAACTAGCGGGAGGGTCCATGAGCAGTTCTTC.

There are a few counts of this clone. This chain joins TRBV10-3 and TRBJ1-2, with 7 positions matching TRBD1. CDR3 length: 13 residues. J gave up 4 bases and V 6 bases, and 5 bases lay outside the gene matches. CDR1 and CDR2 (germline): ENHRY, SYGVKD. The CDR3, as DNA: TGTGCCATCAGGGGAACAGGGGTCTATGGCTACACCTTC. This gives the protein CAIRGTGVYGYTF.

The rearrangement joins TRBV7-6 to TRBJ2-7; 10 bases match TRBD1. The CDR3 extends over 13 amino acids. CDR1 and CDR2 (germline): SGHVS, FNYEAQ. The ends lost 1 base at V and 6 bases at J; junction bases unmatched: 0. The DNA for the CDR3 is TGTGCCAGCAGCTTAGGGGACAGGGGCGAGCAGTACTTC. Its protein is CASSLGDRGEQYF.

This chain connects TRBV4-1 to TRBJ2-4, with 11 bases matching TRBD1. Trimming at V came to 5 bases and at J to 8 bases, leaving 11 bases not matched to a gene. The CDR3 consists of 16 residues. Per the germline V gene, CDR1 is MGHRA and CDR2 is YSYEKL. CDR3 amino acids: CASSIVGQGARDIQYF. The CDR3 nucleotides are TGCGCCAGCAGCATCGTAGGACAGGGGGCGCGGGACATTCAGTACTTC.

The CDR3 spells CASSTRQVYEQYF. The CDR3 DNA reads as TGTGCCAGTAGTACCCGACAGGTCTACGAGCAGTACTTC. The chain links TRBV19 to TRBJ2-7, with D possibly matching TRBD1 (6 bases). Germline V gene lookup returns CDR1 LNHDA and CDR2 SQIVND (reference sequence). Trimming cost V 4 bases and J 3 bases, with 10 bases left between them. This CDR3 comprises 13 residues.

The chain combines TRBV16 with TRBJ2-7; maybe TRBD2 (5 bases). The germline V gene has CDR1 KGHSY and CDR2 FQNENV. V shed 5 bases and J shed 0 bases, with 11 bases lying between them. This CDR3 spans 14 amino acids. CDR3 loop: CASSLTGSSYEQYF. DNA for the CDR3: TGTGCCAGCAGCTTGACGGGGAGCTCCTACGAGCAGTACTTC. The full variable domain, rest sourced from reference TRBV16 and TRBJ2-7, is GEEVAQTPKHLVRGEGQKAKLYCAPIKGHSYVFWYQQVLKNEFKFLISFQNENVFDETGMPKERFSAKCLPNSPCSLEIQATKLEDSAVYFCASSLTGSSYEQYFGPGTRLTVT.

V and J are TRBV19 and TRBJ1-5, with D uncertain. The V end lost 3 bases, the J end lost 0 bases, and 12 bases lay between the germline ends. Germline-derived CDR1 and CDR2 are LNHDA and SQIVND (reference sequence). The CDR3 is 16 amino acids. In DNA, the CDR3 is TGTGCCAGTAGTATCGGGAGGATTTATAGCAATCAGCCCCAGCATTTT. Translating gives CASSIGRIYSNQPQHF.

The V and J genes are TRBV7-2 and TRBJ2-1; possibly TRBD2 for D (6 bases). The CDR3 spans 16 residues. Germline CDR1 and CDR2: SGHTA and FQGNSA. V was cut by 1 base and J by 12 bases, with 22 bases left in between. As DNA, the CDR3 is TGTGCCAGCAGCTTAGAATCTACGGGACTCCGCAGTGTGCAGTTCTTC. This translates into CASSLESTGLRSVQFF.

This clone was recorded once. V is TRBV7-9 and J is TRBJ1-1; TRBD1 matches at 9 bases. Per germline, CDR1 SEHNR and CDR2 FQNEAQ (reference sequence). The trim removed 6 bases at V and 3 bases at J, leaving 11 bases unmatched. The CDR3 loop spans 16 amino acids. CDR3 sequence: CASRFAPGQGDTEAFF. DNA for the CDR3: TGTGCCAGCAGATTCGCACCGGGACAGGGTGACACTGAAGCTTTCTTT.

The CDR3 reads CASSLGGIGSYEQYF. The CDR3 DNA is TGTGCCAGCAGCCTCGGGGGTATCGGATCCTACGAGCAGTACTTC. This chain uses TRBV4-2 with TRBJ2-7, with D possibly TRBD2 on 6 matching bases. Germline assignment: CDR1 LGHNA and CDR2 YNFKEQ. This CDR3 is built from 15 residues. V was trimmed by 4 bases and J by 1 base, leaving 14 bases between them.

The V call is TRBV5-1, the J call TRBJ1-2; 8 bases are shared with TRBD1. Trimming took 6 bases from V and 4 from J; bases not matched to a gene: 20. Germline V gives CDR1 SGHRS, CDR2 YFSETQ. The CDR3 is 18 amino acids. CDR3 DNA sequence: TGCGCCAGCACAGGGGCGATGGGACAGGCAGATTTGGGCTATGGCTACACCTTC. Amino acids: CASTGAMGQADLGYGYTF.

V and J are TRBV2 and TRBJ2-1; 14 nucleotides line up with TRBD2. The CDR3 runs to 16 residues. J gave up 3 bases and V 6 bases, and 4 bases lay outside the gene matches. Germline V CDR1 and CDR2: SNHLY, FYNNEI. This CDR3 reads CASRAGTSGGYNEQFF. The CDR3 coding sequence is TGTGCCAGCAGAGCGGGGACTAGCGGGGGCTACAATGAGCAGTTCTTC.

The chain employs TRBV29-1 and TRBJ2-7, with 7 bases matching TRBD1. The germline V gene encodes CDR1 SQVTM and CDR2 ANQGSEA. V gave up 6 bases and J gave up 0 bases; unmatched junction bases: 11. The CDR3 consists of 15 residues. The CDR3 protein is CSVVRDSLFSYEQYF. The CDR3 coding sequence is TGCAGCGTAGTACGGGACAGCCTTTTCTCCTACGAGCAGTACTTC.

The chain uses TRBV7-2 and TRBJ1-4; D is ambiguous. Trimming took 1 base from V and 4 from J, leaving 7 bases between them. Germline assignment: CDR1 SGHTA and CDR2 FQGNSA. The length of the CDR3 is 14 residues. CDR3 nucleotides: TGTGCCAGCAGCTTAGTCAGGAATAATGAAAAACTGTTTTTT. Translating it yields CASSLVRNNEKLFF.

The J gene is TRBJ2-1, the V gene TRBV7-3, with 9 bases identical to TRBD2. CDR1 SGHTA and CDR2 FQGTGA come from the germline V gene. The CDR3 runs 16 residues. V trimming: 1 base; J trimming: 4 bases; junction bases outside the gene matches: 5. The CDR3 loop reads CASSLSSSGRYNEQFF. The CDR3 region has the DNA TGTGCCAGCAGCTTAAGTTCCAGCGGGAGGTACAATGAGCAGTTCTTC.

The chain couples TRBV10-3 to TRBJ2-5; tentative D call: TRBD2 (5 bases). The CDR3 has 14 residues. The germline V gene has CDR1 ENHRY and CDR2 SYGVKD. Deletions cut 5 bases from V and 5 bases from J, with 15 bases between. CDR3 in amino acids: CAISSGGGAETQYF. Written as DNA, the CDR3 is TGTGCCATCAGTTCCGGAGGCGGTGCGGAGACCCAGTACTTC.

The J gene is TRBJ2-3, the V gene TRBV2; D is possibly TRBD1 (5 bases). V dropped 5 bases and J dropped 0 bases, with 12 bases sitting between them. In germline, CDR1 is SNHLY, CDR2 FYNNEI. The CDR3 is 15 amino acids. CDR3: CASSSGRPSTDTQYF. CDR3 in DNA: TGTGCCAGCAGTTCAGGGCGGCCTAGCACAGATACGCAGTATTTT.

The CDR3 nucleotides read TGTGCCAGCAAGAGGGGGAGCATCGGGGAGACCCAGTACTTC. Protein product: CASKRGSIGETQYF. V and J are TRBV6-1 and TRBJ2-5, with D maybe TRBD1 (6 bases). With 7 bases removed from V and 5 bases from J, the gap between germline ends came to 17 bases. The CDR3 covers 14 residues. Germline-derived CDR1 and CDR2 are MNHNS and SASEGT.

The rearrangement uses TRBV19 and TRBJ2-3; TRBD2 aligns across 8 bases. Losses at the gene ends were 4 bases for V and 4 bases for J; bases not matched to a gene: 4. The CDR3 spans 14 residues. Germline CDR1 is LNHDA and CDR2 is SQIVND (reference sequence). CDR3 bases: TGTGCCAGTAGTACGGGGGGGAGGGCAGATACGCAGTATTTT. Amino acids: CASSTGGRADTQYF.

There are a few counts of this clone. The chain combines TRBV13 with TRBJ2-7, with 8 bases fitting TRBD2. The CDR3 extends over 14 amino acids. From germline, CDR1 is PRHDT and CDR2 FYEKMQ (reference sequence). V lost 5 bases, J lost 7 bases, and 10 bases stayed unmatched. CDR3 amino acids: CASSAGTRLNEQYF. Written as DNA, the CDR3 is TGTGCCAGCAGCGCCGGGACTAGACTAAATGAGCAGTACTTC.

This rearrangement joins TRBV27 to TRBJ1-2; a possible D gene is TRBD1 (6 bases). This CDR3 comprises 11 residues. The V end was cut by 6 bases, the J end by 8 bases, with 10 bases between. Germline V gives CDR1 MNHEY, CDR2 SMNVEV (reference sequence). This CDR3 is CASSQGQGYTF. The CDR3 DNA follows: TGTGCCAGCAGCCAAGGACAGGGCTACACCTTC.

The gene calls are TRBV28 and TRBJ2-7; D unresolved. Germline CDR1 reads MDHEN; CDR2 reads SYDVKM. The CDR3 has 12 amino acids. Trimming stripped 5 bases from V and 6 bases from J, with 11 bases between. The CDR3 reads CASSTPLGEQYF. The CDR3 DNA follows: TGTGCCAGCAGTACCCCCCTCGGCGAGCAGTACTTC.

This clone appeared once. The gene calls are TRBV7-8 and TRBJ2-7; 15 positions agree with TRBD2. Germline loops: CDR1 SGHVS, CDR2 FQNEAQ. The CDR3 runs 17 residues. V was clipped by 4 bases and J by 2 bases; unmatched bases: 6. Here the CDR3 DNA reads TGTGCCAGCAGCTACGGGACTAGCGGGGGGATTGCCTACGAGCAGTACTTC. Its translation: CASSYGTSGGIAYEQYF. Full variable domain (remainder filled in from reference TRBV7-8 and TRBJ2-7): GAGVSQSPRYKVAKRGQDVALRCDPISGHVSLFWYQQALGQGPEFLTYFQNEAQLDKSGLPSDRFFAERPEGSVSTLKIQRTQQEDSAVYLCASSYGTSGGIAYEQYFGPGTRLTVT.

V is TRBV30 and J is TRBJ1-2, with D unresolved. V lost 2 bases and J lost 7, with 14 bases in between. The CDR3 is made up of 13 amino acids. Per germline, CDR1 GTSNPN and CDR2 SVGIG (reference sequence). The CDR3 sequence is CAWSLGGSFGYTF. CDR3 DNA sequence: TGTGCCTGGAGTTTGGGAGGGAGTTTTGGCTACACCTTC.

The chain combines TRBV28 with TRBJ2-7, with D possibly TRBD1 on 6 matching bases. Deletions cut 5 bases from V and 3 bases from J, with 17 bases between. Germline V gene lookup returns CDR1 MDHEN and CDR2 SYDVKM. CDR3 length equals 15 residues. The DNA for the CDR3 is TGTGCCAGCAGTAGCGGTAGGACAGCCAACTACGAGCAGTACTTC. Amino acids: CASSSGRTANYEQYF.

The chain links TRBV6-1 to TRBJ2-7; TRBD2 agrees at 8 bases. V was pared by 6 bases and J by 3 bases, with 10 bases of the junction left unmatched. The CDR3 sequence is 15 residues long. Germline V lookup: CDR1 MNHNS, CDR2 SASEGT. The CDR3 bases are TGTGCCAGCAGGAAGGCGGGACTAGGATACTACGAGCAGTACTTC. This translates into CASRKAGLGYYEQYF.

The CDR3 DNA follows: TGTGCCCTCGGGAGCTTAGCCAAAAACATTCAGTACTTC. It specifies CALGSLAKNIQYF. V usage is TRBV6-1 and J usage is TRBJ2-4; D might be TRBD2 (6 bases). Per germline, CDR1 MNHNS and CDR2 SASEGT. This CDR3 has 13 residues. Trimming took off 11 bases at V and 0 bases at J, with 11 bases between the two ends.

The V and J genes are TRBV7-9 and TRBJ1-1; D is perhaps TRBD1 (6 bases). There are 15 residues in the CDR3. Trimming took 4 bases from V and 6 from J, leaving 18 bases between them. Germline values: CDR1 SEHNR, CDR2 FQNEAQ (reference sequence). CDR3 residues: CASSSGQNKYAEAFF. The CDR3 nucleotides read TGTGCCAGCAGCTCCGGACAGAACAAATACGCTGAAGCTTTCTTT.

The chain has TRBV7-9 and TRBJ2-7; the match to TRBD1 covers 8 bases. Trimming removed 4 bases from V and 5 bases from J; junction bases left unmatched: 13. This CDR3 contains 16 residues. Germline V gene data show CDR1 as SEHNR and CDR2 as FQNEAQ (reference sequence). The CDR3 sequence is CASSSQPYGQGHEQYF. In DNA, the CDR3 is TGTGCCAGCAGCTCACAGCCTTACGGACAGGGCCACGAGCAGTACTTC.

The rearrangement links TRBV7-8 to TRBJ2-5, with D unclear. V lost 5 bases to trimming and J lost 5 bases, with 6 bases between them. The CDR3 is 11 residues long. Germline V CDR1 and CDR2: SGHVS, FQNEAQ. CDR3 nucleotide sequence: TGTGCCAGCAGCGAACATGAGACCCAGTACTTC. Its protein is CASSEHETQYF. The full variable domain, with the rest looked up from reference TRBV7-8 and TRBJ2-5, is GAGVSQSPRYKVAKRGQDVALRCDPISGHVSLFWYQQALGQGPEFLTYFQNEAQLDKSGLPSDRFFAERPEGSVSTLKIQRTQQEDSAVYLCASSEHETQYFGPGTRLLVL.

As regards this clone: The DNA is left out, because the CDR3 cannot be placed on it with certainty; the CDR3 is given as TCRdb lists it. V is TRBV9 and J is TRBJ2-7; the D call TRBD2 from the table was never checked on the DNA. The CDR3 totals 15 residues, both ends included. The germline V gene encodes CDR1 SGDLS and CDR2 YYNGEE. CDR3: CASSVGGGSSYEQHF.